This T cell receptor (beta chain) comes out of a study of response to subunit inactivated influenza vaccine. V lost 6 bases and J lost 6, with 10 bases in between. This CDR3 has 12 amino acids. The V gene's germline CDR1 is SGHTA and CDR2 FQGNSA. MiXCR was run by TCRdb on the RT-PCR reads, yielding one entry per CDR3 protein. The table lists about half a million distinct CDR3 sequences, about 25% of them singletons. The gene calls are TRBV7-2 and TRBJ2-3; D ambiguous. The TCR comes from a man aged 45-60 years who received an inactivated influenza vaccine. Sequences were derived from CD4+ T cells sorted from PBMCs, sampled around 5 days after vaccination. The CDR3 DNA is TGTGCCAGCAGGGATTCGGCGGATACGCAGTATTTT. Translated, it gives CASRDSADTQYF.